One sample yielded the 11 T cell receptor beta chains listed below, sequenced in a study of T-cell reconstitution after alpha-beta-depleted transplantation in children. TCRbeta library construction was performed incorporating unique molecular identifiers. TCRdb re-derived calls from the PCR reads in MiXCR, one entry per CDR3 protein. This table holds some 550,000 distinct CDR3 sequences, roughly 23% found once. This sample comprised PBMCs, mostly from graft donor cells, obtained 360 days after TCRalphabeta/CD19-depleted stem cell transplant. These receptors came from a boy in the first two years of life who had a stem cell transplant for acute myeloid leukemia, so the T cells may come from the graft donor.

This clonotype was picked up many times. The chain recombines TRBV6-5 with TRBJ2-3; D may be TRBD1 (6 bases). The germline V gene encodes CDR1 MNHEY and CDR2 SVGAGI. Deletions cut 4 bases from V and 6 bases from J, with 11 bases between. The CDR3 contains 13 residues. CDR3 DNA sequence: TGTGCCAGCAGTTCCCAGGGGCCGGATACGCAGTATTTT. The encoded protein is CASSSQGPDTQYF.

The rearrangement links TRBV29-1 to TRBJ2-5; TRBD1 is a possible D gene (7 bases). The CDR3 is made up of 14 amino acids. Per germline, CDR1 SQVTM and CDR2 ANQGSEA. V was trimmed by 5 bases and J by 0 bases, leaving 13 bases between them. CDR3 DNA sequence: TGCAGCGTTACGGCAGGGGGGAACCAAGAGACCCAGTACTTC. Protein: CSVTAGGNQETQYF.

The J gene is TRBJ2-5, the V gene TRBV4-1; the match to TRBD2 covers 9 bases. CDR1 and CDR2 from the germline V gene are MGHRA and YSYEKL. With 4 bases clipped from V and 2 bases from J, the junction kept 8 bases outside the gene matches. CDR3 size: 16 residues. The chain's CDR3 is CASSRGLANKQETQYF. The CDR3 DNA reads TGCGCCAGCAGCCGGGGACTAGCTAACAAACAAGAGACCCAGTACTTC.

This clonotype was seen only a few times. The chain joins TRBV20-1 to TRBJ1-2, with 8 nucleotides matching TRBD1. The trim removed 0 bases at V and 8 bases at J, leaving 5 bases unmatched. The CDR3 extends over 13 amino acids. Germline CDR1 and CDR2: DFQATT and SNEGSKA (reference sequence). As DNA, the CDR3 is TGCAGTGCTAGAGAGCCCGGACAGGGAGGCTACACCTTC. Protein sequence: CSAREPGQGGYTF.

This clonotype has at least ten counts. The CDR3, as DNA: TGCAGTGCTAGGAACCTAGCGGGGGGGTCCTACGAGCAGTACTTC. Translated, it gives CSARNLAGGSYEQYF. The chain joins TRBV20-1 to TRBJ2-7, with TRBD2 matching 12 bases. Germline V lookup: CDR1 DFQATT, CDR2 SNEGSKA (reference sequence). The CDR3 is 15 amino acids. Unmatched junction bases numbered 4, after V lost 3 bases and J lost 1 base.

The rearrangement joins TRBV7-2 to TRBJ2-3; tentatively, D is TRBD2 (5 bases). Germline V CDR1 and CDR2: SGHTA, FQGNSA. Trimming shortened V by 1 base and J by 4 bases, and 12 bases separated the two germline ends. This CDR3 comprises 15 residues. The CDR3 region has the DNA TGTGCCAGCAGCTTAGGGTGGCCGGGGTCAGATACGCAGTATTTT. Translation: CASSLGWPGSDTQYF.

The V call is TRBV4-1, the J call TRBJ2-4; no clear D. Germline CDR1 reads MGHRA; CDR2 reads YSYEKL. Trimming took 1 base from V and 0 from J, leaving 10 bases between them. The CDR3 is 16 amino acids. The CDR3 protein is CASSQGNPIAKNIQYF. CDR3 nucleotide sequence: TGCGCCAGCAGCCAAGGGAATCCCATAGCCAAAAACATTCAGTACTTC.

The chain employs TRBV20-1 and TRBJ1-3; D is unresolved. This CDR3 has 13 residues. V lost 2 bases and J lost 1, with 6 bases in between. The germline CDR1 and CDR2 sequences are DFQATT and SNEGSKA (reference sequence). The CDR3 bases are TGCAGTGCTAGACAGAATTCTGGAAACACCATATATTTT. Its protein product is CSARQNSGNTIYF.

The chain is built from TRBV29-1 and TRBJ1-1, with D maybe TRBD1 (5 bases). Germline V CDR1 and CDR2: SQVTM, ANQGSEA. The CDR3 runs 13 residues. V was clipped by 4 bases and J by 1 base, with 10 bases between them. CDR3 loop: CSVGGGWNTEAFF. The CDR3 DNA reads TGCAGCGTTGGGGGGGGGTGGAACACTGAAGCTTTCTTT. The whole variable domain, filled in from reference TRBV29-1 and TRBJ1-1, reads SAVISQKPSRDICQRGTSLTIQCQVDSQVTMMFWYRQQPGQSLTLIATANQGSEATYESGFVIDKFPISRPNLTFSTLTVSNMSPEDSSIYLCSVGGGWNTEAFFGQGTRLTVV.

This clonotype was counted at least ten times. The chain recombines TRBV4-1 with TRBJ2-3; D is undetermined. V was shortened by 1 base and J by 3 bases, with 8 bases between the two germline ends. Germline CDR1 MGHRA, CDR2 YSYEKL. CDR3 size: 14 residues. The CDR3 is CASSQGSRTDTQYF. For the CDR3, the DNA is TGCGCCAGCAGCCAAGGGTCGAGGACAGATACGCAGTATTTT.

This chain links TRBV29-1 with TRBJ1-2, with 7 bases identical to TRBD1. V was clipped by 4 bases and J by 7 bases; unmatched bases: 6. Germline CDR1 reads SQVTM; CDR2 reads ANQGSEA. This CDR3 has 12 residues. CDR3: CSVAPGGPGYTF. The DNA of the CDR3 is TGCAGCGTTGCCCCAGGGGGTCCTGGCTACACCTTC.